One and the same sample provided the 4 T cell receptor beta chains below, sequenced in a study of control samples from healthy donors and cancer patients. Sequencing used immunoSEQ multiplex PCR; TCRdb keeps in-frame clones, though not all of them. The table lists 55,000 to 70,000 clones, 90% of them singletons. Sequencing was carried out using PBMCs. Receptor source: a man aged 60-69 years with colorectal cancer.

This clone was observed once. The chain has TRBV4-1 and TRBJ1-4, with a weak D call TRBD1 (6 bases). V shed 1 base and J shed 1 base, with 13 bases lying between them. Germline values: CDR1 MGHRA, CDR2 YSYEKL. This CDR3 spans 17 amino acids. The CDR3 region is CASSQVGGPVTNEKLFF. In nucleotides, the CDR3 is TGCGCCAGCAGCCAAGTAGGGGGGCCGGTAACTAATGAAAAACTGTTTTTT.

The chain couples TRBV19 to TRBJ2-1; the D is unclear. The germline V gene encodes CDR1 LNHDA and CDR2 SQIVND (reference sequence). The CDR3 sequence is 14 residues long. Trimming took off 7 bases at V and 4 bases at J, with 14 bases between the two ends. DNA of the CDR3: TGTGCCAGTATTGGCGCTTCTAATTACAATGAGCAGTTCTTC. As protein: CASIGASNYNEQFF.

This clone appeared once. The chain uses TRBV11-3 and TRBJ1-1, with D perhaps TRBD1 (6 bases). The V gene's germline CDR1 is SGHNT and CDR2 YENEEA. The V end lost 5 bases, the J end lost 5 bases, and 12 bases lay between the germline ends. This CDR3 is 13 amino acids long. The CDR3 nucleotides are TGTGCCAGCAGCCACTTCCAGGGGACTGAAGCTTTCTTT. This gives the protein CASSHFQGTEAFF.

CDR3 bases: TGTGCCAGCAGTAGAACCGGGGCAAGGCCCAATACGCAGTATTTT. This translates into CASSRTGARPNTQYF. The chain employs TRBV6-5 and TRBJ2-3, with D tentatively TRBD1 or TRBD2 (5 bases each). Germline CDR1 reads MNHEY; CDR2 reads SVGAGI. The CDR3 has 15 amino acids. Trimming removed 5 bases at V and 7 bases at J, with 19 bases between.